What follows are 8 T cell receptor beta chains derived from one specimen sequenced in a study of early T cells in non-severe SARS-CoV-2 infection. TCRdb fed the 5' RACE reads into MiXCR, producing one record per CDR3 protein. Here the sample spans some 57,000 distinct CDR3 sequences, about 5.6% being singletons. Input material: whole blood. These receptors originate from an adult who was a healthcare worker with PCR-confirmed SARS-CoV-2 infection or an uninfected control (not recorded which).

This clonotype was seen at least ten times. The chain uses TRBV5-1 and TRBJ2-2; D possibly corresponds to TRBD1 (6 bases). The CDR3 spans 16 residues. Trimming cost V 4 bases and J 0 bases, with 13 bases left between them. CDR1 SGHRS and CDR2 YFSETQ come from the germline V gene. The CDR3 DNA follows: TGCGCCAGCAGCCTTTTGACAGGAACGAACACCGGGGAGCTGTTTTTT. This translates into CASSLLTGTNTGELFF. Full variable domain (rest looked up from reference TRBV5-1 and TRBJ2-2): KAGVTQTPRYLIKTRGQQVTLSCSPISGHRSVSWYQQTPGQGLQFLFEYFSETQRNKGNFPGRFSGRQFSNSRSEMNVSTLELGDSALYLCASSLLTGTNTGELFFGEGSRLTVL.

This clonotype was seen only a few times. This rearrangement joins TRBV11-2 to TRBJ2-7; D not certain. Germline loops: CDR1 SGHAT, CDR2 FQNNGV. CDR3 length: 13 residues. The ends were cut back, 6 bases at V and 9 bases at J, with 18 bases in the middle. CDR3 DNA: TGTGCCAGCAGTCAAGGCATTTCGCTCGGGCAGTACTTC. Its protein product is CASSQGISLGQYF.

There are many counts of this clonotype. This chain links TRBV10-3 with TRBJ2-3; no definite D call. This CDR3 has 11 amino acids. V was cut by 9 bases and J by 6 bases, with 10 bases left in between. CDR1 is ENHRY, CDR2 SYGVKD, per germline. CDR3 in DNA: TGTGCCATTTCCGTGTCGGATACGCAGTATTTT. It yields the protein CAISVSDTQYF.

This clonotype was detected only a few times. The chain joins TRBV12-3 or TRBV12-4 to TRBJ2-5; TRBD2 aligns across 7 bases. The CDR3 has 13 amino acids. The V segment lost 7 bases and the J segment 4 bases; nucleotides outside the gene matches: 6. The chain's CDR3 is CASTQTSPETQYF. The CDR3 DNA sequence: TGTGCCAGCACCCAGACTAGCCCAGAGACCCAGTACTTC.

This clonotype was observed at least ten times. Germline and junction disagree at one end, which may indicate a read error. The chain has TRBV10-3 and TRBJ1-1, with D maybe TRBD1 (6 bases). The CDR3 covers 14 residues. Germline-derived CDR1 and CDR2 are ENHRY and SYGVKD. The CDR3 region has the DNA TGTGCCATCAGTGAGACAGGGTATAGCACTGAAGTTTTCTTT. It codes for CAISETGYSTEVFF.

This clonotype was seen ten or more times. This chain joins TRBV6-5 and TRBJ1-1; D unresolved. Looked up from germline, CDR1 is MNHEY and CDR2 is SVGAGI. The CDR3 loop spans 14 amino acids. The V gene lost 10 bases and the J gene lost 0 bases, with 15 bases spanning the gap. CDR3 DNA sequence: TGTGCCACCCGGGAAAGGCGGATGAACACTGAAGCTTTCTTT. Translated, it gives CATRERRMNTEAFF.

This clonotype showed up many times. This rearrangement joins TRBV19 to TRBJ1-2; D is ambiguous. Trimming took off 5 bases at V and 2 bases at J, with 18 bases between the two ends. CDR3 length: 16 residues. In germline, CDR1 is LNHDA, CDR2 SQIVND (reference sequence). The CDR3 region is CASSVRGSKANYGYTF. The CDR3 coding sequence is TGTGCCAGTAGTGTCCGCGGGTCGAAAGCAAACTATGGCTACACCTTC.

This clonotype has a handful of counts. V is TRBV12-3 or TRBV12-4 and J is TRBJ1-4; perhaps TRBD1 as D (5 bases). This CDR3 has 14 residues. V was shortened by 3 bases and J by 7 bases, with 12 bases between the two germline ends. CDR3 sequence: CASSFSGSGEKLFF. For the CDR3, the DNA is TGTGCCAGCAGTTTTTCAGGGTCTGGTGAAAAACTGTTTTTT.